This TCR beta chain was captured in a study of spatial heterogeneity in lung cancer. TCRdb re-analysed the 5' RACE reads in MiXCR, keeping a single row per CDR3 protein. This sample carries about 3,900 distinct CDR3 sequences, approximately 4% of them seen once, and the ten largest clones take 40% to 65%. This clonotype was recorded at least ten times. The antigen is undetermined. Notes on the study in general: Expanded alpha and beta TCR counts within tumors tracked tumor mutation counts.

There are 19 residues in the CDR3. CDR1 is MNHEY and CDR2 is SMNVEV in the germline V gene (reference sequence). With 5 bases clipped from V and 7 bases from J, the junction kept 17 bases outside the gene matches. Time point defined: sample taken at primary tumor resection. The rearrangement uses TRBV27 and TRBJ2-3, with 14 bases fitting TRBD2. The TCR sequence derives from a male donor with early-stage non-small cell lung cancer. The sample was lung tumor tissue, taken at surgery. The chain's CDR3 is CASSPTNLRLAGGPHTQYF. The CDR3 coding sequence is TGTGCCAGCAGTCCTACAAACCTCAGACTAGCGGGAGGGCCACATACGCAGTATTTT.